This is a list of T cell receptor beta chains from one sample in a study of cytomegalovirus exposure and HLA in healthy donors. Clones were read by immunoSEQ multiplex PCR, and TCRdb kept only the in-frame ones, dropping some. The sample contains 50,000 to 75,000 clones, about four fifths of which appear only once. Sample: PBMCs. These receptors all stem from a woman in her 40s in good health and CMV-seronegative. Each CDR3 is given with its conserved first and last residue. A D gene is named only where the DNA matches it firmly. Some rows have no size entry. The others give once, few or many, or a class for an expanded clone.

.,TRBV7-9,TRBJ2-7,TRBD1,16,TGTGCCAGCAGCTTAGCGCACCCAGGGGGCGCATACGAGCAGTACTTC,CASSLAHPGGAYEQYF
.,TRBV19,TRBJ1-4,.,15,TGTGCCAGTAGTGCTGCGGCAGGGGTGTATGAAAAACTGTTCTTT,CASSAAAGVYEKLFF
.,TRBV27,TRBJ2-1,.,15,TGTGCCAGCAGTTTGGCGGCGGGACGGTACAATGAGCAGTTCTTC,CASSLAAGRYNEQFF
.,TRBV11-1,TRBJ2-7,TRBD2,15,TGTGCCAGCAGCTTTATAGCGGGCGGCACCTACGAGCAGTACTTC,CASSFIAGGTYEQYF
.,TRBV18,TRBJ2-2,.,12,TGTGCCAGCTCACCATTATCTGGGCGGCTGTTTTTT,CASSPLSGRLFF
.,TRBV2,TRBJ2-3,TRBD2,18,TGTGCCAGCAGTGGCCGCCTAGCGGGAGGGCCGATCGTTTATACGCAGTATTTT,CASSGRLAGGPIVYTQYF
.,TRBV29-1,TRBJ1-4,.,13,TGCAGCGTTGCTCGCCAGGATAATGAAAAACTGTTTTTT,CSVARQDNEKLFF
.,TRBV30,TRBJ2-1,TRBD2,14,TGTGCCTGGGGAGCGGGAACGACCTACAATGAGCAGTTCTTC,CAWGAGTTYNEQFF
.,TRBV2,TRBJ2-3,.,14,TGTGCCAGCAGTGAAGCCAGTTTCGTAGATACGCAGTATTTT,CASSEASFVDTQYF
.,TRBV6-5,TRBJ2-1,.,11,TGTGCCAGCAGGGACTGGGGTGAGCAGTTCTTC,CASRDWGEQFF
.,TRBV27,TRBJ2-1,TRBD2,16,TGTGCCAGCAGACCGGGACTAGCGGATTTGTACAATGAGCAGTTCTTC,CASRPGLADLYNEQFF
.,TRBV13,TRBJ1-1,.,16,TGTGCCAGCAGCTTAGCCGAGACAGGAGAGAACACTGAAGCTTTCTTT,CASSLAETGENTEAFF
.,TRBV29-1,TRBJ1-2,.,14,TGCAGCGTTGATTCGGACAGTGACTACTATGGCTACACCTTC,CSVDSDSDYYGYTF
.,TRBV5-1,TRBJ2-5,.,13,TGCGCCAGCAGCCCAACTAGCAGAGAGACCCAGTACTTC,CASSPTSRETQYF
.,TRBV19,TRBJ2-7,.,13,TGTGCCAGTATGGGGACACCTGCCTACGAGCAGTACTTC,CASMGTPAYEQYF
.,TRBV5-1,TRBJ2-3,TRBD2,19,TGCGCCAGCAGCTTGAGTTTCGTAGCGGGAGGACCTAGCACAGATACGCAGTATTTT,CASSLSFVAGGPSTDTQYF
once,TRBV29-1,TRBJ1-1,.,13,TGCAGCGTTGGATCGGGGATGAACACTGAAGCTTTCTTT,CSVGSGMNTEAFF
.,TRBV19,TRBJ2-1,TRBD2,15,TGTGCCAGTTCCATATCGGGGGGATCATTCAATGAGCAGTTCTTC,CASSISGGSFNEQFF
.,TRBV5-8,TRBJ1-1,.,13,TGTGCCAGCAGATATCGTATGAACACTGAAGCTTTCTTT,CASRYRMNTEAFF
few,TRBV27,TRBJ1-1,.,14,TGTGCCAGCAGTTTTCGGGGCGGGGGCCTTGAAGCTTTCTTT,CASSFRGGGLEAFF
.,TRBV4-1,TRBJ2-1,TRBD2,17,TGCGCCAGCAGCCCCCCTCGTCCCCTAGCGGGAAACAATGAGCAGTTCTTC,CASSPPRPLAGNNEQFF
.,TRBV2,TRBJ2-2,TRBD2,15,TGTGCCAGCAGTGCGAGCGGGAGGCCCCCCGGGGAGCTGTTTTTT,CASSASGRPPGELFF
.,TRBV7-2,TRBJ1-1,TRBD1,13,TGTGCCAGCGGGACAGGGCTGAACACTGAAGCTTTCTTT,CASGTGLNTEAFF
.,TRBV6-1,TRBJ2-7,.,14,TGTGCCAGCAGTGAAGTGGCAGGGGACTACGAGCAGTACTTC,CASSEVAGDYEQYF
.,TRBV9,TRBJ2-5,TRBD2,16,TGTGCCAGCAGCCGTTCTAGCGGGAGGGCTATAGAGACCCAGTACTTC,CASSRSSGRAIETQYF
.,TRBV29-1,TRBJ2-7,TRBD2,12,TGCAGCGTAACTAGCGGGAGTTACGAGCAGTACTTC,CSVTSGSYEQYF
.,TRBV18,TRBJ1-1,.,16,TGTGCCAGCTCACCGCGGCAGGGGCCTGAGAACACTGAAGCTTTCTTT,CASSPRQGPENTEAFF
.,TRBV7-2,TRBJ2-7,.,15,TGTGCCAGCAGCTTATCGGGCAGGGAAACGTACGAGCAGTACTTC,CASSLSGRETYEQYF
.,TRBV4-1,TRBJ2-1,TRBD1,15,TGCGCCAGCAGCCCGCGGGACAGGGATGAGGATGAGCAGTTCTTC,CASSPRDRDEDEQFF
few,TRBV28,TRBJ1-4,TRBD1,16,TGTGCCAGCAGTTTATGGCCGGGACAGGGAGCCGAAAAACTGTTTTTT,CASSLWPGQGAEKLFF
.,TRBV29-1,TRBJ1-2,.,15,TGCAGCGCCCCTGATCCCCAGGGAAACAACTATGGCTACACCTTC,CSAPDPQGNNYGYTF
.,TRBV28,TRBJ1-1,.,13,TGTGCCAGCAGTTTCTCCAGGGTCACTGAAGCTTTCTTT,CASSFSRVTEAFF
.,TRBV28,TRBJ2-2,TRBD2,15,TGTGCCAGCAGCTCTTTAGCGGGAGGGCCCGGGGAGCTGTTTTTT,CASSSLAGGPGELFF
.,TRBV7-3,TRBJ2-1,.,14,TGTGCCAGCAGCTCTTCCGGGAATGGCGATGAGCAGTTCTTC,CASSSSGNGDEQFF
once,TRBV7-6,TRBJ2-7,TRBD1,14,TGTGCCAGCAGCTTAGGACAGGGGCGGTACGAGCAGTACTTC,CASSLGQGRYEQYF
few,TRBV5-1,TRBJ1-5,.,16,TGCGCCAGCAGCTTGAACCCCTCTCGCCAGAATCAGCCCCAGCATTTT,CASSLNPSRQNQPQHF
.,TRBV27,TRBJ2-1,TRBD1,16,TGTGCCAGCAGTGTCACCACAGGGGGCTCCTACAATGAGCAGTTCTTC,CASSVTTGGSYNEQFF
.,TRBV5-6,TRBJ2-1,TRBD2,16,TGTGCCAGCAGCGGACCGGGACTAGGCTCCTACAATGAGCAGTTCTTC,CASSGPGLGSYNEQFF
.,TRBV10-3,TRBJ2-1,.,17,TGTGCCATCAGTGGAAAGGACAGCTTTAGCTCCTACAATGAGCAGTTCTTC,CAISGKDSFSSYNEQFF
.,TRBV5-1,TRBJ1-1,TRBD1,14,TGCGCCAGCAGCTTGGCCCCAGGGGGAACTGAAGCTTTCTTT,CASSLAPGGTEAFF
.,TRBV11-2,TRBJ1-1,.,13,TGTGCCAGCAGATCGACAGCCAACACTGAAGCTTTCTTT,CASRSTANTEAFF
.,TRBV4-1,TRBJ2-7,.,16,TGCGCCAGCAGCCTCCTTGGGACTCAGCCTCCTCTCGAGCAGTACTTC,CASSLLGTQPPLEQYF